This TCR beta chain originates from a study of blood T cell repertoires in COVID-19. Across the whole study: From the United States, Italy and Spain came samples of acute and convalescent COVID-19.

Trimming left V 4 bases short and J 1 base short, with 12 bases between. The CDR3 is made up of 15 amino acids. Germline V gene data show CDR1 as SGHRS and CDR2 as YFSETQ. Using immunoSEQ multiplex PCR, the repertoire was profiled, and TCRdb retains in-frame clones only, with some absent. The profile shows a few hundred thousand clones, over 75% of them singletons. Cohorts were determined from participant-reported clinical history. Recovery meant two consecutive negative NP/OP PCR tests, professional clearance, or resolved symptoms. Notes on this clone: Other DNA sequences from this sample encode an identical CDR3 as well.

This receptor was obtained from a woman aged 35 to 49 who had recovered from COVID-19. This chain uses TRBV5-1 with TRBJ1-5; the D gene is possibly TRBD1 (5 bases). Sequenced sample: PBMCs or T cells enriched from blood (not recorded which). CDR3 nucleotides: TGCGCCAGCAGCCTTGAAACAGGCAGCAATCAGCCCCAGCATTTT. The encoded protein is CASSLETGSNQPQHF.